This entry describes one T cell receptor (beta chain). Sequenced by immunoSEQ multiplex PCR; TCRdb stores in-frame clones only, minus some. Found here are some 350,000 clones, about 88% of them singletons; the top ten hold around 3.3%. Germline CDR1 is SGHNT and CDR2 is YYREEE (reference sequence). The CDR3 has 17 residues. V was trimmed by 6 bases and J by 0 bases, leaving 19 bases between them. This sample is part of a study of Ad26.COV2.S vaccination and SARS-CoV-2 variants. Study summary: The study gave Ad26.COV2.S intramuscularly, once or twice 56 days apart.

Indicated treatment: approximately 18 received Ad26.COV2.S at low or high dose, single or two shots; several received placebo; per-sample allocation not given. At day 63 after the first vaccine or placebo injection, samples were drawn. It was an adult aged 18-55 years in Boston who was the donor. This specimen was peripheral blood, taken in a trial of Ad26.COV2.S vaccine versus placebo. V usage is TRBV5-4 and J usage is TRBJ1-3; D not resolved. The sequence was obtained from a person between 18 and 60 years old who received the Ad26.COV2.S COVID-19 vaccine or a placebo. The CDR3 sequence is CASTRTAMGSSGNTIYF. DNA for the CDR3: TGTGCCAGCACCCGGACGGCGATGGGGTCCTCTGGAAACACCATATATTTT.